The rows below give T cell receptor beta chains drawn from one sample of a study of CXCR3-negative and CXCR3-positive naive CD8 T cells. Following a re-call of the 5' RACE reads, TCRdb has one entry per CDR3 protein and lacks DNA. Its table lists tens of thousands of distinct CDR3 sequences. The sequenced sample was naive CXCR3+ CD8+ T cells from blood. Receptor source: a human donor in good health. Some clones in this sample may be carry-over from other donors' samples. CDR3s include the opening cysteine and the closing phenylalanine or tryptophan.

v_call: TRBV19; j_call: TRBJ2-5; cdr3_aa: CASSMEGRYQETQYF
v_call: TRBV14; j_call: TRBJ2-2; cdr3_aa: CASSQYTGELFF
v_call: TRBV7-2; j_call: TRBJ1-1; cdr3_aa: CASSLGGPNTEAFF
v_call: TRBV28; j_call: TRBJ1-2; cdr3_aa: CASSSPRLTGPPSGYTF
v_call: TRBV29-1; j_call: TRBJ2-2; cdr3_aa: CSDRENGGLFF
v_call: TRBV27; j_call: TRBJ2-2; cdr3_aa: CASNLGLSHTGELFF
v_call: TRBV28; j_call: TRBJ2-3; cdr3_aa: CASGYGDHSTDTQYF
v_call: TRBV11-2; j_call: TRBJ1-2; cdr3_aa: CASSFGTGTSYGYTF
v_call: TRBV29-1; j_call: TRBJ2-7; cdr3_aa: CSVEVVSGSYEQYF
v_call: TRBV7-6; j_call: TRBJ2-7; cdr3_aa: CASSPTSGSRYEQYF
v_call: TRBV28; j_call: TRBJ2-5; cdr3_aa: CASTGQEVADTSQETQYF
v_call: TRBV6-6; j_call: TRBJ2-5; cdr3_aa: CASSYLQNMGRGETQYF
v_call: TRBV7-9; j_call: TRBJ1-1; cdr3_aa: CASSPDSRVEAFF
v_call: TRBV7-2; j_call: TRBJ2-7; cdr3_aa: CASRSGESYEQYF
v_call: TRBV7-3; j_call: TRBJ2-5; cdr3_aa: CASSLLGSGTQYF
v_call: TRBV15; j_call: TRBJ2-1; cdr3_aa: CAVQRALNNEQFF
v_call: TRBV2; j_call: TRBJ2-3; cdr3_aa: CASSEGARGGAAYTDTQYF
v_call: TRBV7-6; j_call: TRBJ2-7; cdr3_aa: CASSSGSSYEQYF
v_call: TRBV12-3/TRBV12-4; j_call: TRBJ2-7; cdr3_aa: CASTSTGVYEQYF
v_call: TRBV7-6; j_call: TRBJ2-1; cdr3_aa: CASSLATSSYNEQFF
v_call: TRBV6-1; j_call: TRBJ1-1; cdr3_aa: CASSEADENTEAFF
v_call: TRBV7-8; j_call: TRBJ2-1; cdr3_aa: CASSPAQSLNEQFF
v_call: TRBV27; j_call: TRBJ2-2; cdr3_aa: CASTNAGSGELFF
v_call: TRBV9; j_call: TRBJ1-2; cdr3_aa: CASRTEPNYGYTF
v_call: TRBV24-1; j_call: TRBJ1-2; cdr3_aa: CATSEKDSFYGYTF
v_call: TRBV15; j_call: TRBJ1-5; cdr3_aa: CATSPYPARDQPQHF
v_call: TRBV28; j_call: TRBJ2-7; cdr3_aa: CASSFNLGGEQYF
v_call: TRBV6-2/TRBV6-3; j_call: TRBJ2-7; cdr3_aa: CASSHPGTGDREQYF
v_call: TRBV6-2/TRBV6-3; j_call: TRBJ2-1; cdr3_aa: CASGARSSYNEQFF